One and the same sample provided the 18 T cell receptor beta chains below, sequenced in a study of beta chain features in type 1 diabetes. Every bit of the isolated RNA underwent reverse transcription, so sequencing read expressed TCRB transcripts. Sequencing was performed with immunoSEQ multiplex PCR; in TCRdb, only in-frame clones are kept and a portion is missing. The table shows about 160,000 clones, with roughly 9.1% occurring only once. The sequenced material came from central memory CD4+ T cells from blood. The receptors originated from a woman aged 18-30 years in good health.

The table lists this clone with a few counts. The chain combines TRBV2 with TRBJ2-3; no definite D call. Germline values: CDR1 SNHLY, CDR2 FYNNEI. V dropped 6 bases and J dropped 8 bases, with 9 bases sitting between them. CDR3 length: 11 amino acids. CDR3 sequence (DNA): TGTGCCAGCAGCCAAGAAGCTACGCAGTATTTT. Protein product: CASSQEATQYF.

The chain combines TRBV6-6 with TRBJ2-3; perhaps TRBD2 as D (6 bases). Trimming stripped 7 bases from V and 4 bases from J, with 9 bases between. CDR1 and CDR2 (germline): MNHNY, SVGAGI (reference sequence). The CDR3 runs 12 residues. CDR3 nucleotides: TGTGCCAGCACCGGGAGTTCAGATACGCAGTATTTT. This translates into CASTGSSDTQYF.

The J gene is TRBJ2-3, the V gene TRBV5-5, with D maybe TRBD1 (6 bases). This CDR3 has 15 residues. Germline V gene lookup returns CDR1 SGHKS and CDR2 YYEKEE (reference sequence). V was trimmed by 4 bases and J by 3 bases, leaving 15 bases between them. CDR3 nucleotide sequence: TGTGCCAGCAGCACAGGGATCTCGGGAACAGATACGCAGTATTTT. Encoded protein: CASSTGISGTDTQYF.

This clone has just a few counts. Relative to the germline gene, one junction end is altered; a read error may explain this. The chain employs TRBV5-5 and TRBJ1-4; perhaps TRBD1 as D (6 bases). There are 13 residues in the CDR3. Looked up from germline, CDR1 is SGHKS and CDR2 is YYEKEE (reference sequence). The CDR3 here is CASSLGAGEKLFF. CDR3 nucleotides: TGTGCCAGCAGTTTGGGGGCGGGTGAAAAACTGTTTTTT.

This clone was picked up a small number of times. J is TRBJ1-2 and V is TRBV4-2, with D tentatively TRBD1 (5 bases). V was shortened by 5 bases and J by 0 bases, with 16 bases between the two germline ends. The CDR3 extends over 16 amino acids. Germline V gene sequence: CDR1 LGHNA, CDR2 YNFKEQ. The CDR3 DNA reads TGTGCCAGCAGCGTGACAGTCCGCAACGCTAACTATGGCTACACCTTC. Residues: CASSVTVRNANYGYTF.

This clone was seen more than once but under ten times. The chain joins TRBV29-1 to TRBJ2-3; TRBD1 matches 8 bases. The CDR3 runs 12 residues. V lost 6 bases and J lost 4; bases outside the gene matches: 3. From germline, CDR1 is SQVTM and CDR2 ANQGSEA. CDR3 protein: CSVRTGPDTQYF. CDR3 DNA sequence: TGCAGCGTGAGGACAGGGCCAGATACGCAGTATTTT.

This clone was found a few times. CDR3 in DNA: TGTGCCAGCAGCCTCGGACTAGCGGGATACAATGAGCAGTTCTTC. The encoded protein is CASSLGLAGYNEQFF. J is TRBJ2-1 and V is TRBV11-3; 12 bases line up with TRBD2. CDR3 length: 15 residues. Germline CDR1 and CDR2: SGHNT and YENEEA. V was pared by 5 bases and J by 4 bases, with 3 bases of the junction left unmatched.

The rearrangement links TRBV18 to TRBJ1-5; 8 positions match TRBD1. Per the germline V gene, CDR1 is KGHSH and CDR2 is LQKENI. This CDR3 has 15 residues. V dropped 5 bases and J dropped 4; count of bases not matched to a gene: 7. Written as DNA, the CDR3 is TGTGCCAGCTCATCGCAGGGGGCTCTGAATCAGCCCCAGCATTTT. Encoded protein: CASSSQGALNQPQHF.

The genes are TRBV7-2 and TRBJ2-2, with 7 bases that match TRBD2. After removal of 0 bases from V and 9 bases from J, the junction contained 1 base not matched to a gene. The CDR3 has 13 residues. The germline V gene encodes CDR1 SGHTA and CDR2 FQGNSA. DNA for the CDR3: TGTGCCAGCAGCTTAGCGGGAGGGTGGGAGCTGTTTTTT. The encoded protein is CASSLAGGWELFF. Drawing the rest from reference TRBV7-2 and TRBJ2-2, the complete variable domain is GAGVSQSPSNKVTEKGKDVELRCDPISGHTALYWYRQSLGQGLEFLIYFQGNSAPDKSGLPSDRFSAERTGGSVSTLTIQRTQQEDSAVYLCASSLAGGWELFFGEGSRLTVL.

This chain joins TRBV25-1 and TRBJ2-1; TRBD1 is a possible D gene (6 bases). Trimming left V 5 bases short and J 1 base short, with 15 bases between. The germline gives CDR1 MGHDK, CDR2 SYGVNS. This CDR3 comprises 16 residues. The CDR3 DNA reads TGTGCCAGCAGTCCCCCCCAGGGGCTGTCCTACAATGAGCAGTTCTTC. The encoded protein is CASSPPQGLSYNEQFF.

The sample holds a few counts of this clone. The DNA of the CDR3 is TGTGCCAGCAGCCCCCGAGAGGGGAGGGAGGAGCAGTTCTTC. Protein: CASSPREGREEQFF. This chain connects TRBV7-8 to TRBJ2-1, with 7 bases that match TRBD2. Trimming cost V 5 bases and J 10 bases; bases outside gene matches: 11. Germline assignment: CDR1 SGHVS and CDR2 FQNEAQ. The CDR3 is 14 residues long. Variable domain in full (rest from reference TRBV7-8 and TRBJ2-1): GAGVSQSPRYKVAKRGQDVALRCDPISGHVSLFWYQQALGQGPEFLTYFQNEAQLDKSGLPSDRFFAERPEGSVSTLKIQRTQQEDSAVYLCASSPREGREEQFFGPGTRLTVL.

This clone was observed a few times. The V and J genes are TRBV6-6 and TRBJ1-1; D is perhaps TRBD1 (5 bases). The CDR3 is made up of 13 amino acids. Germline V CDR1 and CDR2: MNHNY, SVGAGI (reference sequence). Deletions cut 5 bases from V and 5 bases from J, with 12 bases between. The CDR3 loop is CASSAGFGTEAFF. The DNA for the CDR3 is TGTGCCAGCAGTGCAGGGTTTGGAACTGAAGCTTTCTTT.

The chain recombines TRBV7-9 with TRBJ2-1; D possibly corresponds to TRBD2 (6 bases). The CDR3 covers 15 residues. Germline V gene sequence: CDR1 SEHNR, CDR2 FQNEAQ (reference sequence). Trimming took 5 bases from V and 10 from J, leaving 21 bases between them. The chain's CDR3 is CASSPRGNPLNEQFF. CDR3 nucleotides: TGTGCCAGCAGCCCCCGGGGGAATCCGCTTAACGAGCAGTTCTTC.

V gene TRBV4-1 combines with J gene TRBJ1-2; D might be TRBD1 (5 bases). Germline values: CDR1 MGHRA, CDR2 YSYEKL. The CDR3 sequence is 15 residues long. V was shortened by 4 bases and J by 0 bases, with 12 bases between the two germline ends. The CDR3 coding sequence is TGCGCCAGCAGCCGGGGCGGCCAAGCTAACTATGGCTACACCTTC. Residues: CASSRGGQANYGYTF.

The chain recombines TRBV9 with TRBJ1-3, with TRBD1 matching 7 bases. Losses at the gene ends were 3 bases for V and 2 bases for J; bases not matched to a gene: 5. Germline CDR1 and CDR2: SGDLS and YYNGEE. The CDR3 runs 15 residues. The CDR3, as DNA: TGTGCCAGCAGCGGATTCCAGGGGGCTGGAAACACCATATATTTT. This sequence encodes CASSGFQGAGNTIYF.

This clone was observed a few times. The CDR3 is CASSLTGQVGENIQYF. CDR3 bases: TGCGCCAGCAGCTTGACGGGACAGGTGGGCGAAAACATTCAGTACTTC. The V and J genes are TRBV5-1 and TRBJ2-4, with 8 bases fitting TRBD1. V lost 1 base, J lost 5 bases, and 8 bases stayed unmatched. CDR1 is SGHRS and CDR2 is YFSETQ in the germline V gene. The CDR3 is made up of 16 amino acids.

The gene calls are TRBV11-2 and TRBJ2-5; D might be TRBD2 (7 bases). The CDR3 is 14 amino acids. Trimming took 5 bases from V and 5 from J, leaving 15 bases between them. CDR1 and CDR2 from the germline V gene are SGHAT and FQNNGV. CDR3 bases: TGTGCCAGCAGCCGGGGGGCTATTGGGGAGACCCAGTACTTC. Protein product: CASSRGAIGETQYF.

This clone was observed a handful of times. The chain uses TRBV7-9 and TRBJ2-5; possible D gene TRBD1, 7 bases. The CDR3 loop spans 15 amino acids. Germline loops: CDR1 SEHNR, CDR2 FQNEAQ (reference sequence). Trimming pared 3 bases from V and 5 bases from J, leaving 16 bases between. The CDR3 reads CASSFFQGEVETQYF. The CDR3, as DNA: TGTGCCAGCAGCTTTTTCCAGGGGGAGGTGGAGACCCAGTACTTC.